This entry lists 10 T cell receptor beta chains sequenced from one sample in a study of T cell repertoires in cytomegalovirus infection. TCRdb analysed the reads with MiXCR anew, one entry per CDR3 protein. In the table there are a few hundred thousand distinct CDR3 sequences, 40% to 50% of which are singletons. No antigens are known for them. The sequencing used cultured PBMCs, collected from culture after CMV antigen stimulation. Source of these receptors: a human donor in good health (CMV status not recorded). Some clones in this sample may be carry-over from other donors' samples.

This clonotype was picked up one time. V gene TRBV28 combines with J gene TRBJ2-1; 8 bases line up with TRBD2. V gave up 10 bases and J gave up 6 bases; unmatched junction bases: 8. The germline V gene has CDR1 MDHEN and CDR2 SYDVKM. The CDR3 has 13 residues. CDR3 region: CATLKAGGNEQFF. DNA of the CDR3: TGTGCCACCCTAAAGGCGGGGGGCAATGAGCAGTTCTTC.

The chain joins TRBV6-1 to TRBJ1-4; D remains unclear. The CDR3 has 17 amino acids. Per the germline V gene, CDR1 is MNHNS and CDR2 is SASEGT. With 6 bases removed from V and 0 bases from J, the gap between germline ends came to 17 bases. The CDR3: CASRQTSKPATNEKLFF. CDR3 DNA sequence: TGTGCCAGCAGACAGACATCAAAACCCGCAACTAATGAAAAACTGTTTTTT.

The CDR3 DNA sequence: TGCGCCAGCAGTCAATCGATCCCCTCCCAGGGACAGGGGAACTATGGCTACACCTTC. Translating it yields CASSQSIPSQGQGNYGYTF. The chain joins TRBV23-1 to TRBJ1-2; 10 positions agree with TRBD1. TRBV23-1 falls under the ORF class, with uncertain function. This CDR3 contains 19 residues. Trimming took 0 bases from V and 2 from J; bases not matched to a gene: 12.

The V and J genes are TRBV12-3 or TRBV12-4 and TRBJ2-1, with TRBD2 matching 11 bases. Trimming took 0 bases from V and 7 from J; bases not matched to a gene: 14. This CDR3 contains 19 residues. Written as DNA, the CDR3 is TGTGCCAGCAGTTTAGCGGGGGGGGCGACTAGCGGGAAGTGGAATGAGCAGTTCTTC. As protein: CASSLAGGATSGKWNEQFF.

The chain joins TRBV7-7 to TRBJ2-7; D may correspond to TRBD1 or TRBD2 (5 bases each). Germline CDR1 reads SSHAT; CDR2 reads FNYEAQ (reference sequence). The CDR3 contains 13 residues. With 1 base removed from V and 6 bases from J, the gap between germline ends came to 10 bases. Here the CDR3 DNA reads TGTGCCAGCAGCTTAGAGAGGGGTGCCGAGCAGTACTTC. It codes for CASSLERGAEQYF. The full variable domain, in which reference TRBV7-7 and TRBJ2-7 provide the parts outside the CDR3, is GAGVSQSPRYKVTKRGQDVTLRCDPISSHATLYWYQQALGQGPEFLTYFNYEAQPDKSGLPSDRFSAERPEGSISTLTIQRTEQRDSAMYRCASSLERGAEQYFGPGTRLTVT.

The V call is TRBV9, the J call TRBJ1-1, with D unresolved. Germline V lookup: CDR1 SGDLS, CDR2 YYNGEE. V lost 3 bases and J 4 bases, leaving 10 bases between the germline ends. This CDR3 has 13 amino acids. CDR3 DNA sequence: TGTGCCAGCAGCGGACCCGCGGCCACTGAAGCTTTCTTT. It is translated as CASSGPAATEAFF. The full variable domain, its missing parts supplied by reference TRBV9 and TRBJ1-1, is DSGVTQTPKHLITATGQRVTLRCSPRSGDLSVYWYQQSLDQGLQFLIQYYNGEERAKGNILERFSAQQFPDLHSELNLSSLELGDSALYFCASSGPAATEAFFGQGTRLTVV.

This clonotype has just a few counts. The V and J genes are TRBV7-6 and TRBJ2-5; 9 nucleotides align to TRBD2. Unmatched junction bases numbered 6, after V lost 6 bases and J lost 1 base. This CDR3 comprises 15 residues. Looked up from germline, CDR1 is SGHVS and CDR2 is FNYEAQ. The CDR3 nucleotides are TGTGCCAGCAGACGTAGCGGGAGATCCCAAGAGACCCAGTACTTC. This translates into CASRRSGRSQETQYF.

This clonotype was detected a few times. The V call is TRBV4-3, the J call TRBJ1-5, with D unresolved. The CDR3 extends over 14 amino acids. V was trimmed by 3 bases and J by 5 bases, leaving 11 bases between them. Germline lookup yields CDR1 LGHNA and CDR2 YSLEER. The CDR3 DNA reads TGCGCCAGCAGCCAGCGACCAGATCATCAGCCCCAGCATTTT. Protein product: CASSQRPDHQPQHF.

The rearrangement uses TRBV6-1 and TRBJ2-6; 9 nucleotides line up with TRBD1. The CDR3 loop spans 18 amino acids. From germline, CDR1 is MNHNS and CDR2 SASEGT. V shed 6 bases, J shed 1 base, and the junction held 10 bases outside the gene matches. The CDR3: CASRGWTGVWSGANVLTF. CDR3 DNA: TGTGCCAGCAGAGGGTGGACAGGGGTATGGTCTGGGGCCAACGTCCTGACTTTC.

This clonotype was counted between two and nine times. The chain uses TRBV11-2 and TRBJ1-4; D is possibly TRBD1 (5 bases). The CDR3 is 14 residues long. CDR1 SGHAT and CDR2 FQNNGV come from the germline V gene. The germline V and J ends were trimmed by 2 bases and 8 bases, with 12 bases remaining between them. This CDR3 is CASSLRGSDEKLFF. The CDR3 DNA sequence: TGTGCCAGCAGCTTACGGGGCTCGGACGAAAAACTGTTTTTT.